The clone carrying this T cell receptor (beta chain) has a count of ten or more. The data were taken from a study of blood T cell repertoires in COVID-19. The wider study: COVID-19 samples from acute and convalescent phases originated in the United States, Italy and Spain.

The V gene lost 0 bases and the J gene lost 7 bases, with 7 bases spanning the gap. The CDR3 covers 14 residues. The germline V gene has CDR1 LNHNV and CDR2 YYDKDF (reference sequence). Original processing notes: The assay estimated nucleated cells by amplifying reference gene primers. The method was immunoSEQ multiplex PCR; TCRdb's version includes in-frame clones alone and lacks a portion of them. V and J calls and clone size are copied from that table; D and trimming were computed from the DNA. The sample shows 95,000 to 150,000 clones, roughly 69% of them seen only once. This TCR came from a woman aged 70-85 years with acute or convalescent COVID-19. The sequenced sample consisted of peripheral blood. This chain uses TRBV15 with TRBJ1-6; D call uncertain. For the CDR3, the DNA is TGTGCCACCAGCAGAGATACAGAGAATTCACCCCTCCACTTT. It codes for CATSRDTENSPLHF.